The 25 T cell receptor beta chains below come from one sample, sequenced in a study of blood T cells in healthy people across ages. The second PCR ran about 6 to 11 cycles with a sample-barcoded 5' primer and J-beta primers. TCRdb redid the calling of the 5' RACE reads with MiXCR, one entry per CDR3 protein. The sample lists about 1,600,000 distinct CDR3 sequences, 42% occurring once. Material: blood. The receptors derive from a woman younger than 30 in good health.

On this clonotype itself: An end of the junction differs from the germline gene, which may be a read error. The V and J genes are TRBV7-9 and TRBJ2-3; possibly TRBD2 for D (6 bases). Per germline, CDR1 SEHNR and CDR2 FQNEAQ (reference sequence). The CDR3 length is 15 residues. The CDR3 nucleotides are TGTGCCAGCAGCGTAGCGGCCGGTACCACAGATACGCAGTATTTT. This encodes CASSVAAGTTDTQYF.

The V and J genes are TRBV6-5 and TRBJ2-7; D might be TRBD2 (5 bases). The ends were cut back, 2 bases at V and 0 bases at J, with 8 bases in the middle. The CDR3 runs 14 residues. Looked up from germline, CDR1 is MNHEY and CDR2 is SVGAGI. The CDR3 loop is CASSYTDFSYEQYF. The CDR3 nucleotides read TGTGCCAGCAGTTACACGGACTTCTCCTACGAGCAGTACTTC.

The chain couples TRBV10-2 to TRBJ1-2; possibly TRBD1 for D (5 bases). V dropped 11 bases and J dropped 6 bases, with 16 bases sitting between them. This CDR3 is 12 amino acids long. Germline values: CDR1 WSHSY, CDR2 SAAADI. CDR3 bases: TGCGCCCACAGTGGGGGGATAGATGGCTACACCTTC. Residues: CAHSGGIDGYTF.

This clonotype was picked up one time. A read error may account for a junction end that differs from germline. The gene calls are TRBV10-3 and TRBJ2-1; 10 bases line up with TRBD2. Germline V CDR1 and CDR2: ENHRY, SYGVKD. This CDR3 has 15 amino acids. The CDR3 nucleotides read TGTACCATCAGTCAAGCGGGAGGGCCGGTGAATGAGCAGTTCTTC. Translated, it gives CTISQAGGPVNEQFF.

The rearrangement joins TRBV25-1 to TRBJ2-1, with TRBD2 as a possible D gene (5 bases). V lost 3 bases and J 3 bases, leaving 9 bases between the germline ends. This CDR3 contains 14 residues. The germline gives CDR1 MGHDK, CDR2 SYGVNS. CDR3 amino acids: CASSEGSVYNEQFF. CDR3 bases: TGTGCCAGCAGTGAGGGTAGCGTCTACAATGAGCAGTTCTTC.

The CDR3 spells CASSLAGGGNEQYF. As DNA, the CDR3 is TGCGCCAGCAGTCTAGCGGGAGGGGGTAATGAGCAGTACTTC. This chain links TRBV5-1 with TRBJ2-7; TRBD2 aligns across 12 bases. Germline-derived CDR1 and CDR2 are SGHRS and YFSETQ. The ends lost 5 bases at V and 7 bases at J; junction bases unmatched: 7. The CDR3 has 14 amino acids. The whole variable domain, filled in from reference TRBV5-1 and TRBJ2-7, reads KAGVTQTPRYLIKTRGQQVTLSCSPISGHRSVSWYQQTPGQGLQFLFEYFSETQRNKGNFPGRFSGRQFSNSRSEMNVSTLELGDSALYLCASSLAGGGNEQYFGPGTRLTVT.

V usage is TRBV27 and J usage is TRBJ2-2, with D possibly matching TRBD2 (5 bases). Trimming shortened V by 4 bases and J by 3 bases, and 12 bases separated the two germline ends. Per the germline V gene, CDR1 is MNHEY and CDR2 is SMNVEV (reference sequence). This CDR3 region has 15 residues. The CDR3 region has the DNA TGTGCCAGCAGTTATACTCCCGGGGACACCGGGGAGCTGTTTTTT. It is translated as CASSYTPGDTGELFF.

The rearrangement joins TRBV11-2 to TRBJ2-7; 9 bases map to TRBD2. The CDR3 is 19 residues long. V was pared by 5 bases and J by 2 bases, with 19 bases of the junction left unmatched. Germline V gene sequence: CDR1 SGHAT, CDR2 FQNNGV. CDR3 bases: TGTGCCAGCAGCCCAAACGGCAGAAAGTCGGCGGGGGGGCCCTACGAGCAGTACTTC. It encodes CASSPNGRKSAGGPYEQYF.

The rearrangement uses TRBV10-3 and TRBJ1-2, with D tentatively TRBD1 (6 bases). V was pared by 0 bases and J by 8 bases, with 16 bases between. Germline V lookup: CDR1 ENHRY, CDR2 SYGVKD. The CDR3 totals 15 residues. This CDR3 reads CAISESEEGGGGYTF. The CDR3 DNA is TGTGCCATCAGTGAGTCTGAAGAGGGGGGAGGAGGCTACACCTTC.

This chain joins TRBV2 and TRBJ2-4; 9 bases align to TRBD1. CDR3 length equals 15 residues. J gave up 1 base and V 8 bases, and 6 bases lay outside the gene matches. The V gene's germline CDR1 is SNHLY and CDR2 FYNNEI. The CDR3 DNA reads TGTGCCAGCTTGTCACAGGGGGCCGCCAAAAACATTCAGTACTTC. Translation: CASLSQGAAKNIQYF.

This clonotype showed up just once. CDR3 protein: CSARGLGGYTDTQYF. The CDR3 DNA reads as TGCAGTGCTAGAGGCCTGGGTGGGTACACAGATACGCAGTATTTT. The chain has TRBV20-1 and TRBJ2-3; D unresolved. Trimming cost V 1 base and J 2 bases, with 13 bases left between them. The germline gives CDR1 DFQATT, CDR2 SNEGSKA (reference sequence). The CDR3 length is 15 residues.

Details on this clonotype: One junction end disagrees with the germline gene, perhaps due to a read error. The genes are TRBV6-1 and TRBJ2-7; 8 bases line up with TRBD1. Germline V gene sequence: CDR1 MNHNS, CDR2 SASEGT. The CDR3 covers 11 residues. CDR3 coding DNA: TGTGCCACCGGGACAGGCTACGAGCAGTGCTTC. Encoded protein: CATGTGYEQCF.

The chain links TRBV12-3 or TRBV12-4 to TRBJ2-5, with a weak D call TRBD2 (5 bases). This CDR3 contains 13 residues. Trimming stripped 8 bases from V and 2 bases from J, with 12 bases between. CDR3 sequence reads: CASPLAVQETQYF. As DNA, the CDR3 is TGTGCCAGCCCCCTAGCAGTACAAGAGACCCAGTACTTC.

Worth noting for this clonotype: Being one base from a much bigger clone, this may be a read error. J is TRBJ2-5 and V is TRBV5-1; unclear D gene. The CDR3 covers 13 residues. Germline-derived CDR1 and CDR2 are SGHRS and YFSETQ. The V end was cut by 5 bases, the J end by 2 bases, with 10 bases between. CDR3 sequence reads: CASRPTRQETQYF. For the CDR3, the DNA is TGCGCCAGCAGGCCTACGAGACAAGAGACCCAGTACTTC.

J is TRBJ2-6 and V is TRBV27; 7 bases agree with TRBD1. This CDR3 contains 15 residues. J gave up 2 bases and V 8 bases, and 6 bases lay outside the gene matches. Germline V gene data show CDR1 as MNHEY and CDR2 as SMNVEV (reference sequence). CDR3 sequence: CASGYTGAGANVLTF. For the CDR3, the DNA is TGTGCCAGCGGGTACACAGGGGCTGGGGCCAACGTCCTGACTTTC.

This chain links TRBV20-1 with TRBJ1-2, with 8 nucleotides matching TRBD1. The CDR3 has 14 residues. Germline CDR1 DFQATT, CDR2 SNEGSKA (reference sequence). V shed 3 bases and J 2 bases; nucleotides not matched to a gene: 5. CDR3: CSASTGGLNYGYTF. The CDR3 region has the DNA TGCAGTGCTAGTACAGGGGGACTCAACTATGGCTACACCTTC.

The chain has TRBV7-8 and TRBJ2-1; D is possibly TRBD2 (6 bases). This CDR3 has 17 amino acids. V was trimmed by 1 base and J by 4 bases, leaving 17 bases between them. Per germline, CDR1 SGHVS and CDR2 FQNEAQ. DNA for the CDR3: TGTGCCAGCAGCTTAGGTGCGACTAGGGAGGTGTACAATGAGCAGTTCTTC. This translates into CASSLGATREVYNEQFF.

The chain carries TRBV20-1 and TRBJ2-6, with a possible D match to TRBD1 (6 bases). V was trimmed by 2 bases and J by 4 bases, leaving 12 bases between them. The CDR3 covers 15 residues. The germline gives CDR1 DFQATT, CDR2 SNEGSKA (reference sequence). The CDR3 reads CSARKWGPGANVLTF. CDR3 DNA sequence: TGCAGTGCTAGAAAGTGGGGGCCCGGGGCCAACGTCCTGACTTTC.

This rearrangement joins TRBV6-1 to TRBJ1-2; possibly TRBD1 for D (6 bases). CDR3 length: 12 residues. Trimming shortened V by 7 bases and J by 4 bases, and 10 bases separated the two germline ends. CDR1 is MNHNS, CDR2 SASEGT, per germline. The CDR3 here is CASNSGVYGYTF. The CDR3 region has the DNA TGTGCCAGCAATTCAGGGGTCTATGGCTACACCTTC.

The chain combines TRBV6-2 or TRBV6-3 with TRBJ2-7; D remains unclear. The CDR3 extends over 11 amino acids. Deletions cut 7 bases from V and 6 bases from J, with 10 bases between. Germline V CDR1 and CDR2: MNHEY, SVGEGT. The CDR3 DNA sequence: TGTGCCAGCACCCACGGGCGCGAGCAGTACTTC. Protein sequence: CASTHGREQYF.

This chain uses TRBV30 with TRBJ1-5; 7 positions agree with TRBD1. The junction had 12 bases not matched to a gene; V was cut back by 5 bases and J by 5 bases. CDR1 GTSNPN and CDR2 SVGIG come from the germline V gene (reference sequence). CDR3 length equals 15 residues. The CDR3 loop reads CAWGRGQGVDQPQHF. The CDR3 DNA sequence: TGTGCCTGGGGTAGGGGGCAGGGAGTGGATCAGCCCCAGCATTTT.

The chain carries TRBV6-2 or TRBV6-3 and TRBJ2-3; D ambiguous. In germline, CDR1 is MNHEY, CDR2 SVGEGT. The CDR3 runs to 16 residues. The ends were cut back, 4 bases at V and 8 bases at J, with 22 bases in the middle. CDR3 bases: TGTGCCAGCAGTTTCCCCTCAACCCTGCGCGCAGGTACGCAGTATTTT. It translates to CASSFPSTLRAGTQYF.

The V gene is TRBV29-1, the J gene TRBJ2-1; possibly TRBD1 for D (6 bases). Trimming left V 5 bases short and J 6 bases short, with 14 bases between. The CDR3 is 13 residues long. Germline V gene sequence: CDR1 SQVTM, CDR2 ANQGSEA. CDR3 residues: CSVRGGDGNEQFF. CDR3 coding DNA: TGCAGCGTTAGAGGGGGAGACGGCAATGAGCAGTTCTTC.

V and J are TRBV7-2 and TRBJ2-1, with D perhaps TRBD1 (6 bases). Per the germline V gene, CDR1 is SGHTA and CDR2 is FQGNSA. V lost 5 bases and J lost 7, with 18 bases in between. The CDR3 totals 15 residues. CDR3 region: CASSIRDQGGNEQFF. In DNA, the CDR3 is TGTGCCAGCAGCATCCGGGATCAAGGGGGAAATGAGCAGTTCTTC.

This chain joins TRBV12-3 or TRBV12-4 and TRBJ2-1; D is undetermined. This CDR3 is 14 amino acids long. V was shortened by 6 bases and J by 8 bases, with 17 bases between the two germline ends. Here the CDR3 reads CASSPEMSNDEQFF. DNA of the CDR3: TGTGCCAGCAGCCCCGAGATGAGCAACGATGAGCAGTTCTTC.